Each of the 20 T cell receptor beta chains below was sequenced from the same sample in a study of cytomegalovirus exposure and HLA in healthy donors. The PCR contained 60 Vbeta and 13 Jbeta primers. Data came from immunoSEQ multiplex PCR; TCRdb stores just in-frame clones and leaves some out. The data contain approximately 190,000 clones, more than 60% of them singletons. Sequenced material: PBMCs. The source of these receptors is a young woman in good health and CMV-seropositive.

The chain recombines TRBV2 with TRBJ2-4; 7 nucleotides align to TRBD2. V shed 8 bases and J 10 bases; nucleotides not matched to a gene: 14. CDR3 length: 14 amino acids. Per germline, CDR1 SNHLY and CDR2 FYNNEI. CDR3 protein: CASGTIAETGIQYF. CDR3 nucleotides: TGTGCCAGCGGGACTATAGCGGAAACGGGTATTCAGTACTTC.

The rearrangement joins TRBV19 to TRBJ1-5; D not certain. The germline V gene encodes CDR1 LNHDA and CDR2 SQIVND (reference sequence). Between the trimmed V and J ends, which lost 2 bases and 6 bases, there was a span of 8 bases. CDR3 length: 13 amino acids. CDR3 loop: CASSISPFQPQHF. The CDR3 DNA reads TGTGCCAGTAGTATATCCCCGTTTCAGCCCCAGCATTTT.

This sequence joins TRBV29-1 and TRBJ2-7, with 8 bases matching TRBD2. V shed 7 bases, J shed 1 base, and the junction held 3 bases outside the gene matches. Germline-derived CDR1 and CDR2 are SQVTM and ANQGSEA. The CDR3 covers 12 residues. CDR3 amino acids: CSGGGGSYEQYF. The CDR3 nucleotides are TGCAGCGGCGGCGGGGGGTCCTACGAGCAGTACTTC.

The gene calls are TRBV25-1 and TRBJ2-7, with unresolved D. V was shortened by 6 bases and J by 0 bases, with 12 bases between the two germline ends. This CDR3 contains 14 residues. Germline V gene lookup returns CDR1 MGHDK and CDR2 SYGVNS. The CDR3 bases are TGTGCCAGCAGAAGCCCACAGAGCTCCTACGAGCAGTACTTC. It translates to CASRSPQSSYEQYF.

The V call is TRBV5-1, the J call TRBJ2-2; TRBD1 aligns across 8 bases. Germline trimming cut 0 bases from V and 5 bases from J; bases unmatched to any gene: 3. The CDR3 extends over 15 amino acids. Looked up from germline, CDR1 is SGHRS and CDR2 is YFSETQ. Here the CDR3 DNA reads TGCGCCAGCAGCTTGGCCGGACAGGGAACCGGGGAGCTGTTTTTT. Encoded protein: CASSLAGQGTGELFF. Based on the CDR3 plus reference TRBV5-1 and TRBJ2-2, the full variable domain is KAGVTQTPRYLIKTRGQQVTLSCSPISGHRSVSWYQQTPGQGLQFLFEYFSETQRNKGNFPGRFSGRQFSNSRSEMNVSTLELGDSALYLCASSLAGQGTGELFFGEGSRLTVL.

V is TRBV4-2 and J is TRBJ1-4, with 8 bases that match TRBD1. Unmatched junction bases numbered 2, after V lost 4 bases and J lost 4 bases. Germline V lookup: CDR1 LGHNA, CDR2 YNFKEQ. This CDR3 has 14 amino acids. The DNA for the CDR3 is TGTGCCAGCAGCCGACAGGGGCTTAATGAAAAACTGTTTTTT. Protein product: CASSRQGLNEKLFF.

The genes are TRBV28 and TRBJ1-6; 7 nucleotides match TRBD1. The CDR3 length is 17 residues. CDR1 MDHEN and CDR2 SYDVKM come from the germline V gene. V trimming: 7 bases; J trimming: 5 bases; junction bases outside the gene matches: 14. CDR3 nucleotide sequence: TGTGCCAGCACTGCGACAGGGAGCAACTCGGATAATTCACCCCTCCACTTT. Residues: CASTATGSNSDNSPLHF.

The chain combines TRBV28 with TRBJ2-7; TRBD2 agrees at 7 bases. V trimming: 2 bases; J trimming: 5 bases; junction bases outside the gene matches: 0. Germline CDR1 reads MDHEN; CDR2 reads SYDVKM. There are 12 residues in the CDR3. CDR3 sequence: CASSLSGNEQYF. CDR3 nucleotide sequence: TGTGCCAGCAGTTTAAGCGGGAACGAGCAGTACTTC.

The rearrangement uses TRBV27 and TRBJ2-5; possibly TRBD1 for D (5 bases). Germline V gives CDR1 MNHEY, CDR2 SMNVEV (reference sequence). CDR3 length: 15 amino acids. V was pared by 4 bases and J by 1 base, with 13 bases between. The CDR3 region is CASSSYSDSQETQYF. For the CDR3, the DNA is TGTGCCAGCAGTTCCTACTCCGACAGCCAAGAGACCCAGTACTTC.

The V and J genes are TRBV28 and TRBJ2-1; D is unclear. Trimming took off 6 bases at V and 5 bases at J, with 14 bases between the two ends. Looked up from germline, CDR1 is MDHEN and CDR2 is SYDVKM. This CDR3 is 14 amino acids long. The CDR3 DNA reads TGTGCCAGCAGCGGGTCGAGGCGCGACAATGAGCAGTTCTTC. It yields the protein CASSGSRRDNEQFF.

CDR3: CASSLLQGEHEQYF. CDR3 nucleotides: TGTGCCAGCAGCTTACTCCAGGGGGAGCACGAGCAGTACTTC. This chain joins TRBV11-2 and TRBJ2-7, with 7 bases fitting TRBD1. Per germline, CDR1 SGHAT and CDR2 FQNNGV. This CDR3 comprises 14 residues. V trimming: 2 bases; J trimming: 5 bases; junction bases outside the gene matches: 6.

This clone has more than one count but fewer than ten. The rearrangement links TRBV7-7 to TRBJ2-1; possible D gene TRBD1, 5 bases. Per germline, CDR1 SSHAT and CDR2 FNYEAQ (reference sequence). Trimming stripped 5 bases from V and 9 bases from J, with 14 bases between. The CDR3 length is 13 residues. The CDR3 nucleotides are TGTGCCAGCAGCCCAATCGAAAGGGGTGAGCAGTTCTTC. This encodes CASSPIERGEQFF.

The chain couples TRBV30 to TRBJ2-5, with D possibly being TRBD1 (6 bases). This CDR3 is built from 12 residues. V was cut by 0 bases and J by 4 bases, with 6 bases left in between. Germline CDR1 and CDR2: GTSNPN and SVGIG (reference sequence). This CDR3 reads CAWSVQGETQYF. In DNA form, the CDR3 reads TGTGCCTGGAGTGTACAGGGAGAGACCCAGTACTTC. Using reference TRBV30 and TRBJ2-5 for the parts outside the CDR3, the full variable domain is SQTIHQWPATLVQPVGSPLSLECTVEGTSNPNLYWYRQAAGRGLQLLFYSVGIGQISSEVPQNLSASRPQDRQFILSSKKLLLSDSGFYLCAWSVQGETQYFGPGTRLLVL.

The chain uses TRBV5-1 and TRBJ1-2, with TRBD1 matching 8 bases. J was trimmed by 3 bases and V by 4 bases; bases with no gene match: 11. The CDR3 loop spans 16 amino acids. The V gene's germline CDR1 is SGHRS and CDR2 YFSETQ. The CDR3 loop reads CASSQGSGGADYGYTF. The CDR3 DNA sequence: TGCGCCAGCAGCCAAGGATCAGGGGGCGCGGACTATGGCTACACCTTC.

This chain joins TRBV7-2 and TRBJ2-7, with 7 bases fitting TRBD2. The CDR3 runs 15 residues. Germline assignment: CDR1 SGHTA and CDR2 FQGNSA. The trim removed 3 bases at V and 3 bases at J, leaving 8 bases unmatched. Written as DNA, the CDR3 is TGTGCCAGCAGCTTCAGGACTAGTTTTAACTACGAGCAGTACTTC. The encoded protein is CASSFRTSFNYEQYF. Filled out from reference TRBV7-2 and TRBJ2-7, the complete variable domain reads GAGVSQSPSNKVTEKGKDVELRCDPISGHTALYWYRQSLGQGLEFLIYFQGNSAPDKSGLPSDRFSAERTGGSVSTLTIQRTQQEDSAVYLCASSFRTSFNYEQYFGPGTRLTVT.

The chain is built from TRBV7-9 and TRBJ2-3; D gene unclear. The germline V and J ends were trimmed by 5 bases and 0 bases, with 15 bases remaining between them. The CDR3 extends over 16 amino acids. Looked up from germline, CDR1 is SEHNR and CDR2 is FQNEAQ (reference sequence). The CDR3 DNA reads TGTGCCAGCAGCCCCCGGTCGTGGAGTAGCACAGATACGCAGTATTTT. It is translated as CASSPRSWSSTDTQYF.

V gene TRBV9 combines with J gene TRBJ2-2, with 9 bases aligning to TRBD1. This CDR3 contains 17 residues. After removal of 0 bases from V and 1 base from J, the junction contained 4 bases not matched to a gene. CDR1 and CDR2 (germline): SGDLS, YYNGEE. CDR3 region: CASSVARDRVNTGELFF. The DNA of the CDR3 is TGTGCCAGCAGCGTAGCCCGGGACAGGGTGAACACCGGGGAGCTGTTTTTT.

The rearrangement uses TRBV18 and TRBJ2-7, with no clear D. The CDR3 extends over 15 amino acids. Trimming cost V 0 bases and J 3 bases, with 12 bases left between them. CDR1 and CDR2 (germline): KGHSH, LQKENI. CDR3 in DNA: TGTGCCAGCTCACCACCAAGTGGCAGTCTCTACGAGCAGTACTTC. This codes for CASSPPSGSLYEQYF.

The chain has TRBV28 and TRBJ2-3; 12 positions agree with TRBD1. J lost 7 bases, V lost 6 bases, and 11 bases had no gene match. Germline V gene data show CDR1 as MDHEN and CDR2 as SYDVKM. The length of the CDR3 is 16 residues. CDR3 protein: CASRIGTGGQIHTQYF. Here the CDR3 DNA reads TGTGCCAGCAGGATCGGGACAGGGGGCCAAATACATACGCAGTATTTT.

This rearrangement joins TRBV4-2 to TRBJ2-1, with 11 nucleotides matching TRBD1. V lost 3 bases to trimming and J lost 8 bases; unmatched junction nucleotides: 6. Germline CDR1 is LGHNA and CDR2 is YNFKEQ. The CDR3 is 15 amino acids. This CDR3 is CASSHWTGGNDEQFF. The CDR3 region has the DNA TGTGCCAGCAGCCACTGGACAGGGGGCAACGATGAGCAGTTCTTC.